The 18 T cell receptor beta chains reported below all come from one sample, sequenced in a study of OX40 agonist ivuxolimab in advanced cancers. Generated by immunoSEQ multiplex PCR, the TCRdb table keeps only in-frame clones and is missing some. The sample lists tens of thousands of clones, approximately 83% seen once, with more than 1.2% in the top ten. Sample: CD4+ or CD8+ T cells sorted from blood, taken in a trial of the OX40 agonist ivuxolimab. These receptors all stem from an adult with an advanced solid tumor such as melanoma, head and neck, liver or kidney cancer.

The CDR3 coding sequence is TGTGCCAGCAGCTTTTTTGGGGTTTGGACTAGCGGGAGCGGCAATGAGCAGTTCTTC. Translated, it gives CASSFFGVWTSGSGNEQFF. The chain combines TRBV7-2 with TRBJ2-1; 13 nucleotides align to TRBD2. V dropped 3 bases and J dropped 6; count of bases not matched to a gene: 14. This CDR3 is built from 19 residues. Looked up from germline, CDR1 is SGHTA and CDR2 is FQGNSA.

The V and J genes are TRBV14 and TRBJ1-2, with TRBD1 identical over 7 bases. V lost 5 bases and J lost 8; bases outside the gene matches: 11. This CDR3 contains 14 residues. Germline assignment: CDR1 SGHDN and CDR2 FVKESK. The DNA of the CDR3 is TGTGCCAGCAGCTGGGGACAGCCTTCCCACGGCTACACCTTC. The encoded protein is CASSWGQPSHGYTF.

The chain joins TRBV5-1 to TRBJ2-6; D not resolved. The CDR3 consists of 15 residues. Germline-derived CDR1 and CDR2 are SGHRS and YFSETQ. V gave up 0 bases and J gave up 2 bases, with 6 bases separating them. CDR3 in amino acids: CASSLVPTGANVLTF. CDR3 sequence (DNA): TGCGCCAGCAGCTTGGTACCTACTGGGGCCAACGTCCTGACTTTC.

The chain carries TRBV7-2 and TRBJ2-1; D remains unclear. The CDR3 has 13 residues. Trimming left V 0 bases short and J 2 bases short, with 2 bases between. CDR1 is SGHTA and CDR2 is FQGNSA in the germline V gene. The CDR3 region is CASSLATYNEQFF. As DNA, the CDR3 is TGTGCCAGCAGCTTAGCGACCTACAATGAGCAGTTCTTC.

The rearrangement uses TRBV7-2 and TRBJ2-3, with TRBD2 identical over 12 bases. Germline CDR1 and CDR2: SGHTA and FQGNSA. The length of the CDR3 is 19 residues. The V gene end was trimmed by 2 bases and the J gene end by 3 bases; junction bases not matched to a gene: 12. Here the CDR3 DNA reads TGTGCCAGCAGCTTACCCTCTTCTCTAGCGGGGGGGATGACAGATACGCAGTATTTT. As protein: CASSLPSSLAGGMTDTQYF.

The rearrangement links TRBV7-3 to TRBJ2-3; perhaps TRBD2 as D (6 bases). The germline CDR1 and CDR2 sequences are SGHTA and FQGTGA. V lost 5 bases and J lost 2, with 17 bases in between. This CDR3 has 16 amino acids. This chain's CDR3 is CASSPVGREYTDTQYF. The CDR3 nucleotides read TGTGCCAGCAGCCCTGTGGGACGGGAGTACACAGATACGCAGTATTTT.

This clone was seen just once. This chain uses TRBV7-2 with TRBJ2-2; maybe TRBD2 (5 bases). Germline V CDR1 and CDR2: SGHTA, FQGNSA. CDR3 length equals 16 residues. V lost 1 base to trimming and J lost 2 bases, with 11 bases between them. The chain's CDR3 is CASSLVWTPNTGELFF. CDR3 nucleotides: TGTGCCAGCAGCTTAGTATGGACTCCAAACACCGGGGAGCTGTTTTTT.

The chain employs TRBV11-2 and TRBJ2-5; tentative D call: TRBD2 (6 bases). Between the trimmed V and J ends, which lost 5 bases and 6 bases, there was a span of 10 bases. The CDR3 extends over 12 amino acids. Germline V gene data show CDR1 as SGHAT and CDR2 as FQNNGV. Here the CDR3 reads CASSRDFQTQYF. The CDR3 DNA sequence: TGTGCCAGCAGCCGGGACTTCCAGACCCAGTACTTC. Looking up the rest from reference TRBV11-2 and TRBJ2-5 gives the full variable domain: EAGVAQSPRYKIIEKRQSVAFWCNPISGHATLYWYQQILGQGPKLLIQFQNNGVVDDSQLPKDRFSAERLKGVDSTLKIQPAKLEDSAVYLCASSRDFQTQYFGPGTRLLVL.

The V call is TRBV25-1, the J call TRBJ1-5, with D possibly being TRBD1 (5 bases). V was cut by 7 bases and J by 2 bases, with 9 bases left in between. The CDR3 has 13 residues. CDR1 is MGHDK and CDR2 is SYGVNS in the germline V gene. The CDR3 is CASTGRGNQPQHF. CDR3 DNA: TGTGCCAGCACAGGGCGAGGCAATCAGCCCCAGCATTTT.

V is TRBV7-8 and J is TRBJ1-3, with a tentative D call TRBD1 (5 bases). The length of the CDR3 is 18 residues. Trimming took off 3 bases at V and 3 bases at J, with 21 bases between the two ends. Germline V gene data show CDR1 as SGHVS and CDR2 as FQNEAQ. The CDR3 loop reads CASSLRGPRGFSGNTIYF. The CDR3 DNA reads TGTGCCAGCAGCTTGAGGGGACCCCGTGGGTTCAGTGGAAACACCATATATTTT.

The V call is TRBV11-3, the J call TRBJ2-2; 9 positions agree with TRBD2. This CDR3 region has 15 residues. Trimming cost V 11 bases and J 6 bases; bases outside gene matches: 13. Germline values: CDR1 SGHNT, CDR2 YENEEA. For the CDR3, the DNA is TGTGCCTGCCGCTACGGCGGGGGGGCCCCCGGGGAGCTGTTTTTT. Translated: CACRYGGGAPGELFF.

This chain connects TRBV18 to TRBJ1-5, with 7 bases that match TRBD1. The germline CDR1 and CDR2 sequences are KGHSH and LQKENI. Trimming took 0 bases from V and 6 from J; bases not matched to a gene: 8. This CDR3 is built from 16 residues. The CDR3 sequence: CASSPPNEGAGQPQHF. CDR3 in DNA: TGTGCCAGCTCACCACCGAACGAGGGGGCAGGTCAGCCCCAGCATTTT.

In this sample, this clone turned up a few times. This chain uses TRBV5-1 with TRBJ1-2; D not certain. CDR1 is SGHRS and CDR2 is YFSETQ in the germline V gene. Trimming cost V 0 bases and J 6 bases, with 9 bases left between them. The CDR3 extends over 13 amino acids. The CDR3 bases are TGCGCCAGCAGCTTGGATGGGAAGAATGGCTACACCTTC. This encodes CASSLDGKNGYTF.

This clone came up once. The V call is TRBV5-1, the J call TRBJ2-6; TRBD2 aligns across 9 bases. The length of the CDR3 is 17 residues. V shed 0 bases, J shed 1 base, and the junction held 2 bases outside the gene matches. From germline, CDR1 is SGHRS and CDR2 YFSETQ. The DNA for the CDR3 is TGCGCCAGCAGCTTGGTAGCGGGAGTTTCTGGGGCCAACGTCCTGACTTTC. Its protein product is CASSLVAGVSGANVLTF.

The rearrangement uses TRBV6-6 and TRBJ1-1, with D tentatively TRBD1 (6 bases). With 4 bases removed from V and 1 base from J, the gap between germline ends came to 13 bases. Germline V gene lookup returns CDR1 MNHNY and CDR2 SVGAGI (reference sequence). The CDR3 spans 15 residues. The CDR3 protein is CASSSGTNANTEAFF. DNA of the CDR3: TGTGCCAGCAGTTCCGGGACAAACGCGAACACTGAAGCTTTCTTT.

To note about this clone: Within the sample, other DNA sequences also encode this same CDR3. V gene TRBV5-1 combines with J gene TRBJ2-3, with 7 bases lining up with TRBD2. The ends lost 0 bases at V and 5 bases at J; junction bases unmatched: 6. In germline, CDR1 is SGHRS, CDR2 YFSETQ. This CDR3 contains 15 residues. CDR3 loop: CASSLEPGGEDTQYF. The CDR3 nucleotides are TGCGCCAGCAGCTTGGAGCCGGGGGGTGAAGATACGCAGTATTTT.

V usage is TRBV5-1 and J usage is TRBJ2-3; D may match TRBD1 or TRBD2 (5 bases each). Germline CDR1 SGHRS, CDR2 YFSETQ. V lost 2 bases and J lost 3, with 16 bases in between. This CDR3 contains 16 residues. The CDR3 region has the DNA TGCGCCAGCAGCTTCGAGGGGAGAGGGTCAACAGATACGCAGTATTTT. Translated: CASSFEGRGSTDTQYF.

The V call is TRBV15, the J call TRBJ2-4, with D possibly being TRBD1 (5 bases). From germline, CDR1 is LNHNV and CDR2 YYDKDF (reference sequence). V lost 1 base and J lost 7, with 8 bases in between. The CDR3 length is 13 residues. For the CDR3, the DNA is TGTGCCACCAGCAGAGTAGGGGTGAACATTCAGTACTTC. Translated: CATSRVGVNIQYF.